The clone carrying this T cell receptor (beta chain) appeared once. The sample originates from a study of blood T cell repertoires in COVID-19. Overall study: Specimens from acute and convalescent COVID-19 originated in the United States, Italy and Spain.

V dropped 6 bases and J dropped 4 bases, with 12 bases sitting between them. This CDR3 contains 13 residues. Looked up from germline, CDR1 is MNHEY and CDR2 is SVGAGI. TCRdb keeps only in-frame clones here, not all; method: immunoSEQ multiplex PCR. The repertoire includes about 250,000 clones, around 80% of them detected once, and 4.5% to 6.5% sits in the top ten. Sequencing was done on a sample of peripheral blood. The receptor's source is a man at least 80 years old with acute or convalescent COVID-19. J is TRBJ1-2 and V is TRBV6-5; tentatively, D is TRBD1 (6 bases). Written as DNA, the CDR3 is TGTGCCAGCAGCCAGGGGCAAATCTATGGCTACACCTTC. It encodes CASSQGQIYGYTF.